This TCR beta chain stems from a study of post-analysis software for immune sequencing data. For this clonotype: Its antigen remains unidentified.

Prepared libraries of TCR beta cDNA carried unique molecular identifiers. From the PCR reads, TCRdb called clonotypes with MiXCR, one entry per CDR3 protein. The table records some 260,000 distinct CDR3 sequences, around 34% of them present only once. Trimming at V came to 1 base and at J to 0 bases, leaving 2 bases not matched to a gene. Germline assignment: CDR1 DFQATT and CDR2 SNEGSKA (reference sequence). The CDR3 is made up of 15 amino acids. Broader study findings: Controls showed significantly higher normalized Chao1 diversity than did multiple sclerosis patients. Compared with controls, patients had more of about five TRBV segments, including TRBV5-6, TRBV5-1 and TRBV20-1.

This TCR was recovered from a girl between 10 and 17 years old with multiple sclerosis. The chain has TRBV20-1 and TRBJ2-2, with 7 bases matching TRBD2. The sequencing input was blood. CDR3 in amino acids: CSARVAGANTGELFF. CDR3 in DNA: TGCAGTGCTAGAGTGGCGGGGGCGAACACCGGGGAGCTGTTTTTT.